This TCR beta chain was sequenced for a study of blood T cell repertoires in COVID-19. The data were produced by immunoSEQ multiplex PCR, yet TCRdb's version contains in-frame clones alone and is incomplete. The table lists 95,000 to 110,000 clones, roughly 84% of them singletons, with approximately 4% in the top ten. This CDR3 spans 17 amino acids. Germline V gives CDR1 MNHEY, CDR2 SMNVEV (reference sequence). The trim removed 4 bases at V and 4 bases at J, leaving 13 bases unmatched. The chain carries TRBV27 and TRBJ1-2, with 9 bases identical to TRBD1. The sequence was obtained from a human donor in a cohort sampled during active COVID-19. The sample consisted of peripheral blood. The CDR3 protein is CASSSPSGQGPIYGYTF. The CDR3 DNA sequence: TGTGCCAGCAGTTCCCCCTCGGGACAGGGTCCTATCTATGGCTACACCTTC.